The 30 T cell receptor beta chains reported below all come from one sample, sequenced in a study of T cells after yellow fever vaccination. TCRdb reanalysed the 5' RACE reads using MiXCR and keeps one entry per CDR3 protein. In the table there are some 150,000 distinct CDR3 sequences, under 8% of which are singletons. Sequencing was performed on CD4+ T cells sorted from PBMCs, taken 10 days after the yellow fever booster vaccination. These receptor sequences come from a man younger than 45 who received the YFV17D yellow fever vaccine.

This clonotype was counted at least ten times. V gene TRBV25-1 combines with J gene TRBJ2-2; D uncertain. Germline V lookup: CDR1 MGHDK, CDR2 SYGVNS. The V end was cut by 5 bases, the J end by 4 bases, with 14 bases between. CDR3 length: 15 amino acids. CDR3: CASSNSELITGELFF. In DNA, the CDR3 is TGTGCCAGCAGTAACAGCGAACTCATCACCGGGGAGCTGTTTTTT.

This clonotype was seen repeatedly, ten times or more. Germline is not matched at one junction end, which may reflect a read error. This chain's CDR3 is CASSQLLGTEQVF. The CDR3, as DNA: TGTGCCAGCAGCCAATTGCTCGGGACTGAGCAGGTCTTC. The genes are TRBV16 and TRBJ2-1; D may be TRBD2 (6 bases). Germline assignment: CDR1 KGHSY and CDR2 FQNENV. CDR3 length: 13 residues. Complete variable domain (other parts from reference TRBV16 and TRBJ2-1): GEEVAQTPKHLVRGEGQKAKLYCAPIKGHSYVFWYQQVLKNEFKFLISFQNENVFDETGMPKERFSAKCLPNSPCSLEIQATKLEDSAVYFCASSQLLGTEQVFGPGTRLTVL.

This clonotype was detected ten times or more. The chain combines TRBV7-6 with TRBJ2-1; tentatively, D is TRBD2 (5 bases). The ends were cut back, 5 bases at V and 10 bases at J, with 9 bases in the middle. The CDR3 runs to 11 residues. CDR1 is SGHVS and CDR2 is FNYEAQ in the germline V gene. DNA of the CDR3: TGTGCCAGCAGCCGGACTGACGAGCAGTTCTTC. Residues: CASSRTDEQFF.

This clonotype was seen at least ten times. The genes are TRBV5-1 and TRBJ2-5, with D tentatively TRBD1 (6 bases). This CDR3 is built from 14 residues. V was pared by 4 bases and J by 1 base, with 11 bases between. Germline assignment: CDR1 SGHRS and CDR2 YFSETQ. CDR3 amino acids: CASSSIQGQETQYF. CDR3 nucleotides: TGCGCCAGCAGCAGTATACAGGGCCAAGAGACCCAGTACTTC.

The table lists this clonotype with many counts. The chain couples TRBV29-1 to TRBJ2-1; D is ambiguous. The CDR3 is 14 residues long. CDR1 SQVTM and CDR2 ANQGSEA come from the germline V gene. Trimming cost V 6 bases and J 0 bases, with 12 bases left between them. CDR3 in amino acids: CSVGLLVSYNEQFF. The CDR3 nucleotides are TGCAGCGTCGGTTTGCTAGTCTCCTACAATGAGCAGTTCTTC.

This clonotype was counted only a few times. CDR3 nucleotide sequence: TGTGCCAGCAGCTCCGGGACCCTCGAAGAGACCCAGTACTTC. Residues: CASSSGTLEETQYF. The V and J genes are TRBV11-2 and TRBJ2-5; D is tentatively TRBD1 or TRBD2 (5 bases each). The V gene lost 4 bases and the J gene lost 3 bases, with 12 bases spanning the gap. This CDR3 has 14 amino acids. CDR1 and CDR2 (germline): SGHAT, FQNNGV. Using reference TRBV11-2 and TRBJ2-5 for the parts outside the CDR3, the full variable domain is EAGVAQSPRYKIIEKRQSVAFWCNPISGHATLYWYQQILGQGPKLLIQFQNNGVVDDSQLPKDRFSAERLKGVDSTLKIQPAKLEDSAVYLCASSSGTLEETQYFGPGTRLLVL.

There are many counts of this clonotype. The gene calls are TRBV5-1 and TRBJ1-1; no clear D gene. Germline V gene lookup returns CDR1 SGHRS and CDR2 YFSETQ. The CDR3 spans 13 residues. V dropped 5 bases and J dropped 4 bases, with 12 bases sitting between them. CDR3: CASRAMGSTEAFF. The CDR3 DNA sequence: TGCGCCAGCAGAGCGATGGGGTCCACTGAAGCTTTCTTT.

Comment on this clonotype: It may be a read error: a sequence one base away is much more abundant. The gene calls are TRBV11-1 and TRBJ2-1; 8 nucleotides agree with TRBD2. This CDR3 comprises 17 residues. Germline CDR1 reads SGHAT; CDR2 reads FQDESV (reference sequence). In DNA, the CDR3 is TGTACCAGCAGCCAGGGGACTAGAAGGTCGTCCTACAATGAGCAGTTCTTC. It specifies CTSSQGTRRSSYNEQFF.

This clonotype occurred many times. The V gene is TRBV24-1, the J gene TRBJ2-2, with a possible D match to TRBD2 (5 bases). Trimming pared 3 bases from V and 1 base from J, leaving 5 bases between. CDR1 is KGHDR and CDR2 is SFDVKD in the germline V gene. The CDR3 is 14 residues long. The CDR3 region is CATSDAGNTGELFF. The CDR3 coding sequence is TGTGCCACCAGTGATGCGGGGAACACCGGGGAGCTGTTTTTT.

This clonotype was picked up many times. This chain uses TRBV6-5 with TRBJ1-3, with 8 bases lining up with TRBD1. V lost 0 bases to trimming and J lost 2 bases; unmatched junction nucleotides: 3. Germline V gene data show CDR1 as MNHEY and CDR2 as SVGAGI. This CDR3 region has 16 residues. The CDR3 loop reads CASSYSGQGAGNTIYF. In DNA, the CDR3 is TGTGCCAGCAGTTACTCCGGACAGGGTGCTGGAAACACCATATATTTT.

At least ten counts were recorded for this clonotype. CDR3 sequence (DNA): TGCGCCAGCAATTCCGCGAGCTCCTACAATGAGCAGTTCTTC. It translates to CASNSASSYNEQFF. The rearrangement uses TRBV23-1 and TRBJ2-1; D not resolved. Being an ORF, TRBV23-1 has a function that is uncertain. This CDR3 has 14 residues. The ends were cut back, 7 bases at V and 0 bases at J, with 10 bases in the middle.

The chain carries TRBV3-1 and TRBJ2-7; TRBD2 aligns across 9 bases. Germline values: CDR1 LGHDT, CDR2 YNNKEL (reference sequence). The trim removed 4 bases at V and 3 bases at J, leaving 4 bases unmatched. CDR3 size: 14 residues. The CDR3 sequence: CASSPLAGDYEQYF. Written as DNA, the CDR3 is TGTGCCAGCAGCCCTTTAGCGGGAGACTACGAGCAGTACTTC.

This clonotype has at least ten counts. The chain couples TRBV7-2 to TRBJ2-2; the D gene is possibly TRBD1 (5 bases). Germline assignment: CDR1 SGHTA and CDR2 FQGNSA. V gave up 5 bases and J gave up 5 bases, with 12 bases separating them. There are 14 residues in the CDR3. The CDR3 loop reads CASSRDRDTGELFF. CDR3 DNA sequence: TGTGCCAGCAGCCGAGACAGAGATACCGGGGAGCTGTTTTTT.

This clonotype has at least ten counts. This chain links TRBV20-1 with TRBJ2-4; 8 positions agree with TRBD2. With 1 base clipped from V and 6 bases from J, the junction kept 8 bases outside the gene matches. CDR1 is DFQATT, CDR2 SNEGSKA, per germline (reference sequence). The CDR3 covers 15 residues. Written as DNA, the CDR3 is TGCAGTGCTAGAGTTAGCGGGATAGGAGGAAACATTCAGTACTTC. Residues: CSARVSGIGGNIQYF.

This clonotype was seen repeatedly, ten times or more. The rearrangement uses TRBV5-1 and TRBJ2-2, with 12 bases that match TRBD1. V gave up 4 bases and J gave up 5 bases; unmatched junction bases: 12. This CDR3 region has 18 residues. In germline, CDR1 is SGHRS, CDR2 YFSETQ. The CDR3, as DNA: TGCGCCAGCAGCGTAACCGGGACAGGGGGCTTTGGAACCGGGGAGCTGTTTTTT. This gives the protein CASSVTGTGGFGTGELFF. Looking up the rest from reference TRBV5-1 and TRBJ2-2 gives the full variable domain: KAGVTQTPRYLIKTRGQQVTLSCSPISGHRSVSWYQQTPGQGLQFLFEYFSETQRNKGNFPGRFSGRQFSNSRSEMNVSTLELGDSALYLCASSVTGTGGFGTGELFFGEGSRLTVL.

This clonotype has only a few counts. The chain joins TRBV20-1 to TRBJ2-5; D may be TRBD1 (6 bases). The length of the CDR3 is 13 residues. Germline lookup yields CDR1 DFQATT and CDR2 SNEGSKA (reference sequence). V lost 3 bases and J 7 bases, leaving 15 bases between the germline ends. CDR3 protein: CSASGGYMGTQYF. Written as DNA, the CDR3 is TGCAGTGCTAGTGGGGGCTACATGGGGACCCAGTACTTC.

This clonotype showed up many times. The chain combines TRBV9 with TRBJ2-5; 9 bases map to TRBD2. CDR1 and CDR2 from the germline V gene are SGDLS and YYNGEE. The junction had 16 bases not matched to a gene; V was cut back by 7 bases and J by 3 bases. The CDR3 is 17 residues long. CDR3 in amino acids: CASDLIQGLAGEETQYF. CDR3 sequence (DNA): TGTGCCAGCGACCTAATTCAGGGGTTAGCGGGGGAAGAGACCCAGTACTTC.

The chain carries TRBV7-2 and TRBJ2-7; D remains ambiguous. V was pared by 3 bases and J by 7 bases, with 10 bases between. The CDR3 loop spans 12 amino acids. The germline CDR1 and CDR2 sequences are SGHTA and FQGNSA. DNA of the CDR3: TGTGCCAGCAGCTTGCGAGTAGGAGAGCAGTACTTC. It yields the protein CASSLRVGEQYF. Using reference TRBV7-2 and TRBJ2-7 for the parts outside the CDR3, the full variable domain is GAGVSQSPSNKVTEKGKDVELRCDPISGHTALYWYRQSLGQGLEFLIYFQGNSAPDKSGLPSDRFSAERTGGSVSTLTIQRTQQEDSAVYLCASSLRVGEQYFGPGTRLTVT.

This clonotype was seen repeatedly, ten times or more. V and J are TRBV20-1 and TRBJ2-1; no clear D gene. Germline loops: CDR1 DFQATT, CDR2 SNEGSKA (reference sequence). This CDR3 is 13 amino acids long. V was clipped by 1 base and J by 7 bases, with 11 bases between them. This CDR3 reads CSARVGSLNEQFF. Here the CDR3 DNA reads TGCAGTGCTAGAGTTGGTTCTCTAAATGAGCAGTTCTTC.

This clonotype was recorded at least ten times. The rearrangement joins TRBV7-2 to TRBJ1-5; D not resolved. The CDR3 runs to 14 residues. Trimming pared 0 bases from V and 5 bases from J, leaving 8 bases between. The germline gives CDR1 SGHTA, CDR2 FQGNSA. CDR3 region: CASSLAGPDQPQHF. Written as DNA, the CDR3 is TGTGCCAGCAGCTTAGCAGGGCCGGATCAGCCCCAGCATTTT.

There are many counts of this clonotype. The CDR3 DNA follows: TGCGCCAGCAGCCAAGTAGCGGGCATCTACGAGCAGTACTTC. Residues: CASSQVAGIYEQYF. The V and J genes are TRBV4-3 and TRBJ2-7; 7 bases map to TRBD2. The CDR3 loop spans 14 amino acids. V was pared by 1 base and J by 3 bases, with 3 bases of the junction left unmatched. Per germline, CDR1 LGHNA and CDR2 YSLEER.

This clonotype has ten or more counts. The gene calls are TRBV7-2 and TRBJ2-4; weak D call: TRBD1 (6 bases). Per germline, CDR1 SGHTA and CDR2 FQGNSA. This CDR3 has 13 residues. Trimming shortened V by 2 bases and J by 8 bases, and 10 bases separated the two germline ends. The CDR3 DNA is TGTGCCAGCAGCTTAAATTACAGGGACATTCAGTACTTC. Amino acid sequence: CASSLNYRDIQYF.

This clonotype came up many times. This chain connects TRBV14 to TRBJ2-3; D is possibly TRBD2 (5 bases). Germline V gene sequence: CDR1 SGHDN, CDR2 FVKESK. The CDR3 consists of 13 residues. V dropped 0 bases and J dropped 8 bases, with 9 bases sitting between them. The CDR3 sequence is CASSQDRAGTQYF. The CDR3 coding sequence is TGTGCCAGCAGCCAAGATCGGGCGGGTACGCAGTATTTT.

This clonotype was observed many times. The rearrangement joins TRBV28 to TRBJ2-7; D call uncertain. The CDR3 extends over 15 amino acids. V was clipped by 5 bases and J by 4 bases, with 18 bases between them. CDR1 and CDR2 (germline): MDHEN, SYDVKM. CDR3: CASSVSSTITYEQYF. The CDR3 DNA follows: TGTGCCAGCAGTGTTTCAAGCACTATCACTTACGAGCAGTACTTC. The full variable domain, rest sourced from reference TRBV28 and TRBJ2-7, is DVKVTQSSRYLVKRTGEKVFLECVQDMDHENMFWYRQDPGLGLRLIYFSYDVKMKEKGDIPEGYSVSREKKERFSLILESASTNQTSMYLCASSVSSTITYEQYFGPGTRLTVT.

This clonotype was seen ten or more times. This rearrangement joins TRBV5-5 to TRBJ2-1, with D unclear. V lost 0 bases and J lost 4, with 11 bases in between. The CDR3 is made up of 15 amino acids. Germline V gene lookup returns CDR1 SGHKS and CDR2 YYEKEE (reference sequence). CDR3 in DNA: TGTGCCAGCAGCTTGGAGCCAGGAGTGTACAATGAGCAGTTCTTC. Encoded protein: CASSLEPGVYNEQFF.

This clonotype was found many times. J is TRBJ1-1 and V is TRBV7-9; D not certain. Per the germline V gene, CDR1 is SEHNR and CDR2 is FQNEAQ (reference sequence). Trimming shortened V by 2 bases and J by 7 bases, and 2 bases separated the two germline ends. The CDR3 sequence is 10 residues long. The CDR3 sequence: CASSLYEAFF. CDR3 nucleotide sequence: TGTGCCAGCAGCTTATATGAAGCTTTCTTT.

This clonotype came up many times. The rearrangement joins TRBV5-1 to TRBJ2-1; 8 bases agree with TRBD2. Germline V gene lookup returns CDR1 SGHRS and CDR2 YFSETQ. The CDR3 totals 14 residues. The V segment lost 5 bases and the J segment 4 bases; nucleotides outside the gene matches: 5. Here the CDR3 reads CASRASGSYNEQFF. The CDR3, as DNA: TGCGCCAGCAGAGCGAGCGGGAGTTACAATGAGCAGTTCTTC. Full variable domain (remainder filled in from reference TRBV5-1 and TRBJ2-1): KAGVTQTPRYLIKTRGQQVTLSCSPISGHRSVSWYQQTPGQGLQFLFEYFSETQRNKGNFPGRFSGRQFSNSRSEMNVSTLELGDSALYLCASRASGSYNEQFFGPGTRLTVL.

At least ten counts were recorded for this clonotype. This chain uses TRBV15 with TRBJ2-2; D is ambiguous. Trimming left V 1 base short and J 1 base short, with 7 bases between. The CDR3 has 15 amino acids. The V gene's germline CDR1 is LNHNV and CDR2 YYDKDF (reference sequence). The CDR3 DNA reads TGTGCCACCAGCAGAGTGTCGCTGAACACCGGGGAGCTGTTTTTT. Its protein is CATSRVSLNTGELFF.

This clonotype occurred a few times. The chain is built from TRBV24-1 and TRBJ2-7; no clear D gene. The CDR3 extends over 11 amino acids. Trimming removed 9 bases from V and 4 bases from J, with 9 bases in between. The germline V gene encodes CDR1 KGHDR and CDR2 SFDVKD. The CDR3 sequence is CATGQGYEQYF. The CDR3 coding sequence is TGTGCCACCGGGCAAGGTTACGAGCAGTACTTC.

This clonotype was detected ten times or more. The chain has TRBV7-3 and TRBJ2-5; D uncertain. CDR3 size: 13 residues. V was shortened by 5 bases and J by 4 bases, with 11 bases between the two germline ends. CDR1 SGHTA and CDR2 FQGTGA come from the germline V gene. As DNA, the CDR3 is TGTGCCAGCAGCCCAAGATCCGCAGAGACCCAGTACTTC. The encoded protein is CASSPRSAETQYF.